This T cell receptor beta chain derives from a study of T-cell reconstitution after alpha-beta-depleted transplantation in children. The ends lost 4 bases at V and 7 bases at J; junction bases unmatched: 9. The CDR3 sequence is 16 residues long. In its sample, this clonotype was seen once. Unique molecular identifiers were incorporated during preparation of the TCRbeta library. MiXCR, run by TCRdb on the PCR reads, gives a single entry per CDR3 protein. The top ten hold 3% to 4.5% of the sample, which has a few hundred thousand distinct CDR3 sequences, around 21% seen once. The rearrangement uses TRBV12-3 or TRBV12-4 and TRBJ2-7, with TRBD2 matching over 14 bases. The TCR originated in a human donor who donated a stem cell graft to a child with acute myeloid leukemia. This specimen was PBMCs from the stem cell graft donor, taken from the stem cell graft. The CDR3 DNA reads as TGTGCCAGCAGTTGGGGGACTAGCGGGAGCCCTCAGGAGCAGTACTTC. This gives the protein CASSWGTSGSPQEQYF.